The source of this T cell receptor beta chain is a study of CD8 T cells in ankylosing spondylitis. This clonotype was seen at least ten times. Its antigen remains unknown. The authors made TCR beta libraries by quantitative 5'-RACE with molecular barcodes. Each CDR3 protein is one row after TCRdb ran MiXCR on the 5' RACE reads. The sample lists 210,000 or so distinct CDR3 sequences; more than 25% were seen once. Germline lookup yields CDR1 DFQATT and CDR2 SNEGSKA (reference sequence). This CDR3 region has 12 residues. V lost 6 bases and J 5 bases, leaving 13 bases between the germline ends. General observations from the study: CD8+ cells made up the disease-linked clones, which were relatively rare in peripheral blood. It was reported that disease-linked clones were significantly enriched in matched ankylosing spondylitis synovial fluid.

V usage is TRBV20-1 and J usage is TRBJ1-2; no clear D. The source is a male donor with ankylosing spondylitis or in good health (not recorded which). Sequencing was done on a sample of blood, either unsorted or a sorted T cell fraction (not recorded which). The CDR3 bases are TGCAGTGCCGGTGGACCCGTATATGGCTACACCTTC. It encodes CSAGGPVYGYTF.